This T cell receptor beta chain appears in the sequencing data of a study of blood T cell repertoires in COVID-19. On the study more broadly: Whether acute or convalescent, the COVID-19 samples came from the United States, Italy and Spain. PBMCs, B-cell-depleted T cells, or T cells provided the cDNA or gDNA that made up the material.

Germline loops: CDR1 MGHRA, CDR2 YSYEKL. CDR3 length: 15 residues. V lost 1 base to trimming and J lost 2 bases; unmatched junction nucleotides: 3. The authors' processing: Using reference gene primer amplification, nucleated cell counts were estimated. The protocol was immunoSEQ multiplex PCR, while the TCRdb copy is restricted to in-frame clones and leaves out a portion. That table is the source of V, J and clone size, and D and trimming were worked out from the DNA. Of some 48,000 clones listed, about 82% are singletons. The sequenced sample was peripheral blood. The sequence was obtained from a human donor in a cohort sampled during active COVID-19. V usage is TRBV4-1 and J usage is TRBJ2-3; 7 bases fit TRBD1. The CDR3 region is CASSQVQGLTDTQYF. In nucleotides, the CDR3 is TGCGCCAGCAGCCAAGTACAGGGGCTCACAGATACGCAGTATTTT.